The following is a TCR beta chain sequence with its context. This sample was included in a study of cytomegalovirus exposure and HLA in healthy donors. Profiling relied on immunoSEQ multiplex PCR, and the TCRdb table lists in-frame clones only, not all of them. Among 75,000 to 95,000 clones listed, roughly 97% were seen once. This CDR3 spans 14 amino acids. CDR1 is KGHSH and CDR2 is LQKENI in the germline V gene. The junction had 1 base not matched to a gene; V was cut back by 5 bases and J by 3 bases. This chain links TRBV18 with TRBJ2-2, with 9 bases aligning to TRBD1. Material: PBMCs. The source of this sequence is a man between 18 and 29 years old in good health and CMV-seronegative. The CDR3 sequence: CASSRQGDTGELFF. The CDR3 region has the DNA TGTGCCAGCTCAAGACAGGGGGACACCGGGGAGCTGTTTTTT.